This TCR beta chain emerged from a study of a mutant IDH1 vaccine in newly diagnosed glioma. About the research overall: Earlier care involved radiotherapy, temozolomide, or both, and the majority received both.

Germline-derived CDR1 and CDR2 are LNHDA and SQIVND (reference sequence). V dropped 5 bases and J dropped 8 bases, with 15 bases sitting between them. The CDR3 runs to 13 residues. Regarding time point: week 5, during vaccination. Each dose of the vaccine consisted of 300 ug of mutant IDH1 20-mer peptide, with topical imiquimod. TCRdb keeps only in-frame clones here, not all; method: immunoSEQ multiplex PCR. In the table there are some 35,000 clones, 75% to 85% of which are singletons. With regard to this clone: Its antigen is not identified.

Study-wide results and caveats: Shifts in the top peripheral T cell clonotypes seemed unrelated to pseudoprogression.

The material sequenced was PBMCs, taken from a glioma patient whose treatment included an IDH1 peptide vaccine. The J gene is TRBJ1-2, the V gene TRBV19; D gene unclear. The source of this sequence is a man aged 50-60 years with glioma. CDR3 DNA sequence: TGTGCCAGTAGTCCGGACTTACGCGGGGGCTACACCTTC. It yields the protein CASSPDLRGGYTF.